This T cell receptor (beta chain) was sequenced for a study of blood T cell repertoires in COVID-19. Generated by immunoSEQ multiplex PCR, the TCRdb table keeps only in-frame clones and is missing some. Of some 170,000 clones in the sample, roughly 76% are singletons; the top ten hold around 8.1%. The sample taken for sequencing was peripheral blood. This TCR was sampled from a woman between 45 and 65 years old with active or convalescent COVID-19.

CDR3 amino acids: CASSISGTGGNTQYF. The CDR3 DNA sequence: TGTGCCAGTAGTATTTCCGGGACAGGGGGCAATACGCAGTATTTT. The chain links TRBV19 to TRBJ2-3; 12 bases match TRBD1. Germline V gene sequence: CDR1 LNHDA, CDR2 SQIVND (reference sequence). CDR3 size: 15 residues. V trimming: 3 bases; J trimming: 7 bases; junction bases outside the gene matches: 5. Complete variable domain (other parts from reference TRBV19 and TRBJ2-3): DGGITQSPKYLFRKEGQNVTLSCEQNLNHDAMYWYRQDPGQGLRLIYYSQIVNDFQKGDIAEGYSVSREKKESFPLTVTSAQKNPTAFYLCASSISGTGGNTQYFGPGTRLTVL.